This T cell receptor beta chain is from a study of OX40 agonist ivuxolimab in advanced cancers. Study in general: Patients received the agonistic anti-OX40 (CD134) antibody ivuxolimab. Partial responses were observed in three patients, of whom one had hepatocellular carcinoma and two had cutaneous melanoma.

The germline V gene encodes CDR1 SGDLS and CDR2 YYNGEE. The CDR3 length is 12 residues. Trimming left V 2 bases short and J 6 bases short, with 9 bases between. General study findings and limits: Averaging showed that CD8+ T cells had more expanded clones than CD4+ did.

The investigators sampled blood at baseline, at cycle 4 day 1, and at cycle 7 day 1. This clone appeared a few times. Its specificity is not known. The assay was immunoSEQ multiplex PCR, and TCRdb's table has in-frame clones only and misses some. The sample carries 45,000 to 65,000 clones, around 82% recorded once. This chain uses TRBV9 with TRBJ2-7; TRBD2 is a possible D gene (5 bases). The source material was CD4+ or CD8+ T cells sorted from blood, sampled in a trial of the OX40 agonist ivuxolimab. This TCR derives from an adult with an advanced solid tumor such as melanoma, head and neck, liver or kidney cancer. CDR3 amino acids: CASSVDGIEQYF. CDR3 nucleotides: TGTGCCAGCAGCGTCGACGGGATCGAGCAGTACTTC.